This TCR beta chain is drawn from a study of T-cell reconstitution after alpha-beta-depleted transplantation in children. The sample holds many counts of this clonotype. The antigen is unknown. The CDR3 contains 17 residues. V dropped 4 bases and J dropped 2 bases, with 20 bases sitting between them. CDR1 and CDR2 (germline): SGHDT, YYEEEE. Notes on the study in general: Surviving recipient T cells and thymic progenitors underlay high day-60 TCRbeta diversity in some patients.

A library of TCRbeta sequences, prepared with unique molecular identifiers, was generated. In TCRdb, the PCR reads were re-called with MiXCR into one record per CDR3 protein. The sample records around 270,000 distinct CDR3 sequences, around 9.1% being singletons. This receptor was identified in a boy younger than two with acute myeloid leukemia, due to receive a stem cell transplant. J is TRBJ2-3 and V is TRBV5-6; D possibly corresponds to TRBD1 (6 bases). Sequenced material: PBMCs, taken before TCRalphabeta/CD19-depleted stem cell transplant. The CDR3 DNA is TGTGCCAGCAGCCTCCCGTCAGGGGCGCGTATCACAGATACGCAGTATTTT. This sequence encodes CASSLPSGARITDTQYF.